A selection of T cell receptor beta chains follows, all from one sample in a study of cytomegalovirus exposure and HLA in healthy donors. Method: immunoSEQ multiplex PCR; TCRdb's copy keeps in-frame clones and lacks some. This listing includes about 210,000 clones. Sequences were obtained from PBMCs. The source is a woman younger than 45 in good health and CMV-seropositive. Each CDR3 is given with its conserved first and last residue. Each record gives: D gene, J gene, V gene, CDR3 protein, CDR3 DNA. The D gene is left open where the match is weak.

d_gene: .
j_gene: TRBJ2-1
v_gene: TRBV5-1
CDR3aa: CASRSLSGTLYNEQFF
CDR3nt: TGCGCCAGCAGAAGCTTGTCGGGGACTCTCTACAATGAGCAGTTCTTC

d_gene: .
j_gene: TRBJ1-4
v_gene: TRBV7-9
CDR3aa: CASSLGVSGEKLFF
CDR3nt: TGTGCCAGCAGTTTAGGGGTTTCGGGAGAAAAACTGTTTTTT

d_gene: TRBD1
j_gene: TRBJ1-4
v_gene: TRBV7-2
CDR3aa: CASSYRQGIEKLFF
CDR3nt: TGTGCCAGCAGCTACCGACAGGGTATTGAAAAACTGTTTTTT

d_gene: .
j_gene: TRBJ1-3
v_gene: TRBV28
CDR3aa: CASADGTSNTIYF
CDR3nt: TGTGCCAGCGCTGACGGGACTTCAAACACCATATATTTT

d_gene: .
j_gene: TRBJ2-7
v_gene: TRBV29-1
CDR3aa: CSVQVNSGTPYEQYF
CDR3nt: TGCAGCGTTCAAGTGAATAGCGGTACGCCCTACGAGCAGTACTTC

d_gene: .
j_gene: TRBJ2-1
v_gene: TRBV6-1
CDR3aa: CASSPARGSEQFF
CDR3nt: TGTGCCAGCAGTCCCGCCAGGGGAAGTGAGCAGTTCTTC

d_gene: TRBD1
j_gene: TRBJ1-2
v_gene: TRBV30
CDR3aa: CAWSRGGGLNYGYTF
CDR3nt: TGTGCCTGGAGTCGAGGGGGCGGTTTAAACTATGGCTACACCTTC

d_gene: .
j_gene: TRBJ2-6
v_gene: TRBV12-5
CDR3aa: CASGSTGANVLTF
CDR3nt: TGTGCTAGTGGATCGACAGGGGCCAACGTCCTGACTTTC

d_gene: TRBD1
j_gene: TRBJ1-5
v_gene: TRBV19
CDR3aa: CASTLGQGAGQPQHF
CDR3nt: TGTGCCAGTACCCTGGGACAGGGGGCAGGTCAGCCCCAGCATTTT

d_gene: TRBD2
j_gene: TRBJ2-7
v_gene: TRBV4-3
CDR3aa: CASSQEPLAEPYEQYF
CDR3nt: TGCGCCAGCAGCCAAGAACCACTAGCGGAACCCTACGAGCAGTACTTC

d_gene: TRBD1
j_gene: TRBJ1-2
v_gene: TRBV10-3
CDR3aa: CAISVTGNRDYGYTF
CDR3nt: TGTGCCATCAGTGTGACAGGGAACCGGGACTATGGCTACACCTTC

d_gene: .
j_gene: TRBJ2-7
v_gene: TRBV7-2
CDR3aa: CASSLALPGHSSYEQYF
CDR3nt: TGTGCCAGCAGCTTAGCGCTCCCGGGACACAGCTCCTACGAGCAGTACTTC

d_gene: .
j_gene: TRBJ2-7
v_gene: TRBV19
CDR3aa: CASSGVGEQYF
CDR3nt: TGTGCCAGTAGTGGAGTGGGTGAGCAGTACTTC

d_gene: .
j_gene: TRBJ1-4
v_gene: TRBV5-1
CDR3aa: CASTRGLDRTDNEKLFF
CDR3nt: TGCGCCAGCACCAGGGGTTTAGACCGCACAGACAATGAAAAACTGTTTTTT

d_gene: TRBD1
j_gene: TRBJ2-7
v_gene: TRBV6-6
CDR3aa: CASSYPGQGEEQYF
CDR3nt: TGTGCCAGCAGTTACCCTGGACAGGGGGAAGAGCAGTACTTC

d_gene: .
j_gene: TRBJ1-1
v_gene: TRBV5-1
CDR3aa: CASSLDYSGAFF
CDR3nt: TGCGCCAGCAGCTTGGATTACAGCGGAGCTTTCTTT

d_gene: .
j_gene: TRBJ2-1
v_gene: TRBV14
CDR3aa: CASSQATGSSYNEQFF
CDR3nt: TGTGCCAGCAGCCAAGCTACCGGGAGCTCCTACAATGAGCAGTTCTTC

d_gene: TRBD2
j_gene: TRBJ2-1
v_gene: TRBV2
CDR3aa: CASSLTRGLADNEQFF
CDR3nt: TGTGCCAGCAGTTTAACCCGGGGACTAGCGGACAATGAGCAGTTCTTC

d_gene: TRBD2
j_gene: TRBJ2-1
v_gene: TRBV28
CDR3aa: CASSTSGRPRYNEQFF
CDR3nt: TGTGCCAGCAGCACTAGCGGGAGGCCGAGATACAATGAGCAGTTCTTC

d_gene: TRBD1
j_gene: TRBJ2-5
v_gene: TRBV5-4
CDR3aa: CASSVGSGQGAQGEQYF
CDR3nt: TGTGCCAGCAGCGTCGGATCGGGACAGGGGGCGCAGGGAGAGCAGTACTTC

d_gene: .
j_gene: TRBJ2-3
v_gene: TRBV2
CDR3aa: CASSVLSVGTDTQYF
CDR3nt: TGTGCCAGCAGTGTCCTGTCGGTCGGCACAGATACGCAGTATTTT

d_gene: .
j_gene: TRBJ1-2
v_gene: TRBV7-9
CDR3aa: CASSFPAGYGYTF
CDR3nt: TGTGCCAGCAGCTTTCCGGCGGGCTATGGCTACACCTTC

d_gene: TRBD1
j_gene: TRBJ1-1
v_gene: TRBV19
CDR3aa: CASRFMTGRSTEAFF
CDR3nt: TGTGCCAGTAGATTCATGACAGGGAGGTCCACTGAAGCTTTCTTT

d_gene: TRBD1
j_gene: TRBJ1-3
v_gene: TRBV7-2
CDR3aa: CASSLADPWTGSF
CDR3nt: TGTGCCAGCAGCTTAGCGGATCCCTGGACAGGCTCCTTT

d_gene: .
j_gene: TRBJ1-1
v_gene: TRBV28
CDR3aa: CASRRTVNTEAFF
CDR3nt: TGTGCCAGCAGGAGGACAGTGAACACTGAAGCTTTCTTT

d_gene: TRBD2
j_gene: TRBJ2-7
v_gene: TRBV27
CDR3aa: CASSLSGGYEQYF
CDR3nt: TGTGCCAGCAGTTTGTCCGGGGGGTACGAGCAGTACTTC

d_gene: TRBD2
j_gene: TRBJ2-2
v_gene: TRBV4-1
CDR3aa: CASSQDFGAGGYTGELFF
CDR3nt: TGCGCCAGCAGCCAAGACTTCGGAGCGGGAGGGTACACCGGGGAGCTGTTTTTT

d_gene: TRBD1
j_gene: TRBJ2-5
v_gene: TRBV9
CDR3aa: CASSVGDRGAGETQYF
CDR3nt: TGTGCCAGCAGCGTAGGGGACAGGGGGGCAGGGGAGACCCAGTACTTC

d_gene: TRBD1
j_gene: TRBJ2-5
v_gene: TRBV7-6
CDR3aa: CASSPGQAQYF
CDR3nt: TGTGCCAGCAGCCCTGGACAGGCCCAGTACTTC

d_gene: TRBD1
j_gene: TRBJ2-7
v_gene: TRBV5-8
CDR3aa: CASSYRDRNYEQYF
CDR3nt: TGTGCCAGCAGCTACCGGGACAGAAATTACGAGCAGTACTTC

d_gene: .
j_gene: TRBJ2-7
v_gene: TRBV28
CDR3aa: CASSPGPGRLTYEQYF
CDR3nt: TGTGCCAGCAGCCCAGGGCCGGGTCGGTTAACCTACGAGCAGTACTTC

d_gene: .
j_gene: TRBJ2-7
v_gene: TRBV30
CDR3aa: CAWAGGASLSYERYF
CDR3nt: .

d_gene: .
j_gene: TRBJ1-2
v_gene: TRBV5-6
CDR3aa: CASSEGSYGYTF
CDR3nt: TGTGCCAGCAGCGAGGGCAGTTATGGCTACACCTTC

d_gene: TRBD1
j_gene: TRBJ2-7
v_gene: TRBV5-1
CDR3aa: CASSTTSNRGMYF
CDR3nt: TGCGCCAGCAGCACAACAAGCAACAGGGGGATGTACTTC

d_gene: TRBD1
j_gene: TRBJ2-5
v_gene: TRBV4-2
CDR3aa: CASSQDPGTGGQTQYF
CDR3nt: TGTGCCAGCAGCCAAGACCCCGGGACAGGGGGCCAGACCCAGTACTTC

d_gene: .
j_gene: TRBJ2-7
v_gene: TRBV4-3
CDR3aa: CASSQEERVAYEQYF
CDR3nt: TGCGCCAGCAGCCAAGAAGAGCGGGTGGCCTACGAGCAGTACTTC

d_gene: TRBD2
j_gene: TRBJ2-2
v_gene: TRBV18
CDR3aa: CASSPRSGRGTGELFF
CDR3nt: TGTGCCAGCTCACCAAGGAGCGGGAGGGGCACCGGGGAGCTGTTTTTT

d_gene: TRBD1
j_gene: TRBJ2-1
v_gene: TRBV19
CDR3aa: CASSPPVWTGIYNEQFF
CDR3nt: TGTGCCAGTAGCCCCCCGGTGTGGACAGGAATATACAATGAGCAGTTCTTC

d_gene: TRBD2
j_gene: TRBJ2-3
v_gene: TRBV5-1
CDR3aa: CASSSGLAGVKDTQYF
CDR3nt: TGCGCCAGCAGCTCAGGACTAGCGGGGGTTAAAGATACGCAGTATTTT

d_gene: TRBD1
j_gene: TRBJ1-4
v_gene: TRBV5-1
CDR3aa: CASSLSGQNEKLFF
CDR3nt: TGCGCCAGCAGCTTATCGGGACAGAATGAAAAACTGTTTTTT

d_gene: .
j_gene: TRBJ2-5
v_gene: TRBV18
CDR3aa: CASSPADQETQYF
CDR3nt: TGTGCCAGCTCACCGGCAGACCAAGAGACCCAGTACTTC

d_gene: TRBD1
j_gene: TRBJ1-5
v_gene: TRBV5-1
CDR3aa: CASSPEGAGNQPQHF
CDR3nt: TGCGCCAGCAGCCCAGAGGGGGCTGGCAATCAGCCCCAGCATTTT

d_gene: .
j_gene: TRBJ1-1
v_gene: TRBV21-1
CDR3aa: CASSKAGQGATEAFF
CDR3nt: TGTGCCAGCAGCAAGGCGGGACAGGGGGCCACTGAAGCTTTCTTT

d_gene: .
j_gene: TRBJ1-1
v_gene: TRBV5-1
CDR3aa: CASSIPSMNTEAFF
CDR3nt: TGCGCCAGCAGCATTCCGAGCATGAACACTGAAGCTTTCTTT

d_gene: TRBD2
j_gene: TRBJ2-5
v_gene: TRBV10-3
CDR3aa: CAISSGGQETQYF
CDR3nt: TGTGCCATCAGTAGCGGGGGACAAGAGACCCAGTACTTC

d_gene: .
j_gene: TRBJ1-2
v_gene: TRBV7-2
CDR3aa: CASSFSGDYGYTF
CDR3nt: TGTGCCAGCAGCTTCTCAGGGGACTATGGCTACACCTTC

d_gene: TRBD1
j_gene: TRBJ1-1
v_gene: TRBV9
CDR3aa: CASSFNRGGMNTEAFF
CDR3nt: TGTGCCAGCAGCTTCAACAGGGGGGGGATGAACACTGAAGCTTTCTTT

d_gene: .
j_gene: TRBJ2-3
v_gene: TRBV18
CDR3aa: CASSPSGMSTDTQYF
CDR3nt: TGTGCCAGCTCACCGTCCGGTATGAGCACAGATACGCAGTATTTT

d_gene: TRBD1
j_gene: TRBJ2-7
v_gene: TRBV7-2
CDR3aa: CASSRDSGNYEQYF
CDR3nt: TGTGCCAGCAGTCGGGACAGTGGCAACTACGAGCAGTACTTC

d_gene: TRBD2
j_gene: TRBJ2-1
v_gene: TRBV5-1
CDR3aa: CASSFGGGKINEQFF
CDR3nt: TGCGCCAGCAGCTTTGGGGGGGGGAAAATCAATGAGCAGTTCTTC

d_gene: .
j_gene: TRBJ1-3
v_gene: TRBV7-2
CDR3aa: CASSLSQGTGNTIYF
CDR3nt: TGTGCCAGCAGCTTATCTCAGGGGACGGGAAACACCATATATTTT